The source of this TCR beta chain is a study of siplizumab effects on memory and regulatory T cells. This CDR3 has 15 residues. Looked up from germline, CDR1 is SGHTA and CDR2 is FQGNSA. The V end was cut by 0 bases, the J end by 4 bases, with 10 bases between. Produced via immunoSEQ multiplex PCR; TCRdb's table is partial and in-frame only. The data contain some 97,000 clones, 94% of them seen just once; the ten biggest clones take up around 0.6%. The source of this sequence is a human donor in good health. The gene calls are TRBV7-2 and TRBJ1-3, with no clear D. The specimen sequenced was Tregs sorted from blood. The CDR3 region has the DNA TGTGCCAGCAGCTTAGCTTTAGGAACCGGAAACACCATATATTTT. Its protein product is CASSLALGTGNTIYF.